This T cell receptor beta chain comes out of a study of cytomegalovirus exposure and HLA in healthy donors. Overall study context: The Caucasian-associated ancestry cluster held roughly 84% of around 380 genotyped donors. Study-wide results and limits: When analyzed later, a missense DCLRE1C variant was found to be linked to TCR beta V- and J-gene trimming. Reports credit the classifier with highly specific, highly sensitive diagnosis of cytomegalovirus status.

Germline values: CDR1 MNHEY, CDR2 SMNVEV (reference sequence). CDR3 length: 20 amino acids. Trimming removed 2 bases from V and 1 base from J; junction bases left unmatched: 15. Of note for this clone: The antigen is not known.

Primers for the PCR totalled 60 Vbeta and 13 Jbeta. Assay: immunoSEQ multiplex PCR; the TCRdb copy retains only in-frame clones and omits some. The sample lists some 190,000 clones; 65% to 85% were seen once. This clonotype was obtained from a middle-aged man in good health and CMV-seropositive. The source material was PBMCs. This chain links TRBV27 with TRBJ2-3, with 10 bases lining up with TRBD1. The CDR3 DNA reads TGTGCCAGCAGTTTACTGGTGGAAACGACAGGGGGCGGGTGCACAGATACGCAGTATTTT. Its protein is CASSLLVETTGGGCTDTQYF.